This entry lists 19 T cell receptor beta chains sequenced from one sample in a study of early T cells in non-severe SARS-CoV-2 infection. In TCRdb, the 5' RACE reads were re-called with MiXCR into one record per CDR3 protein. The repertoire holds roughly 50,000 distinct CDR3 sequences, with approximately 8% as singletons. Material: whole blood. These receptors came from an adult who was a healthcare worker with PCR-confirmed SARS-CoV-2 infection or an uninfected control (not recorded which).

The rearrangement links TRBV24-1 to TRBJ2-2; 7 nucleotides match TRBD2. The CDR3 contains 16 residues. The V segment lost 3 bases and the J segment 0 bases; nucleotides outside the gene matches: 3. CDR1 is KGHDR and CDR2 is SFDVKD in the germline V gene. The CDR3 sequence is CATSDPGLANTGELFF. DNA of the CDR3: TGTGCCACCAGTGATCCCGGACTAGCGAACACCGGGGAGCTGTTTTTT.

This clonotype was seen more than once but under ten times. This chain links TRBV15 with TRBJ2-4, with 10 bases lining up with TRBD2. Germline CDR1 reads LNHNV; CDR2 reads YYDKDF (reference sequence). There are 15 residues in the CDR3. With V trimmed by 1 base and J by 8 bases, 5 bases remained unmatched. DNA of the CDR3: TGTGCCACCAGCAGAGCAGCGGGAGGGGAGGACATTCAGTACTTC. Translating gives CATSRAAGGEDIQYF.

To note about this clonotype: A read error is possible here, since a much larger clone lies one base away. The V and J genes are TRBV29-1 and TRBJ2-7; D call uncertain. The CDR3 is made up of 14 amino acids. Germline-derived CDR1 and CDR2 are SQVTM and ANQGSEA. V dropped 6 bases and J dropped 3 bases, with 18 bases sitting between them. The CDR3 loop reads CSVASIGRDYEQYF. The CDR3 DNA follows: TGCAGCGTCGCCTCCATTGGACGAGACTACGAGCAGTACTTC.

This clonotype was recorded a few times. The chain combines TRBV6-5 with TRBJ2-7; no definite D call. V lost 0 bases to trimming and J lost 5 bases, with 14 bases between them. Germline V gene sequence: CDR1 MNHEY, CDR2 SVGAGI. The CDR3 runs to 15 residues. CDR3 nucleotides: TGTGCCAGCAGTTACTCGGAGATGCCAGCTAACGAGCAGTACTTC. Amino acids: CASSYSEMPANEQYF.

The chain is built from TRBV2 and TRBJ2-7; D may be TRBD1 (6 bases). The CDR3 contains 13 residues. Germline CDR1 and CDR2: SNHLY and FYNNEI. Between the trimmed V and J ends, which lost 8 bases and 0 bases, there was a span of 11 bases. CDR3 nucleotide sequence: TGTGCCAGCGCCCGACAGGTCTCCTACGAGCAGTACTTC. Residues: CASARQVSYEQYF.

This clonotype appeared many times. A junction boundary mismatches the germline segment, possibly from a read error. The chain joins TRBV11-3 to TRBJ2-1, with 8 bases lining up with TRBD2. CDR3 length: 16 amino acids. Germline V CDR1 and CDR2: SGHNT, YENEEA. CDR3 in DNA: TGTGCCAGCAGCTCCCGTAGCGGGATCTCCCACAATGAGCAGTTCTTC. Its translation: CASSSRSGISHNEQFF.

The sample holds many counts of this clonotype. V is TRBV19 and J is TRBJ2-1, with 8 positions matching TRBD2. This CDR3 has 14 residues. With V trimmed by 9 bases and J by 10 bases, 14 bases remained unmatched. Germline CDR1 LNHDA, CDR2 SQIVND (reference sequence). CDR3 in DNA: TGTGCCAGCCCGGGACTAGATGGTCTCTGCGAGCAGTTCTTC. Its protein is CASPGLDGLCEQFF.

The chain joins TRBV27 to TRBJ2-7; D call uncertain. V was pared by 6 bases and J by 0 bases, with 15 bases between. Germline CDR1 and CDR2: MNHEY and SMNVEV (reference sequence). There are 15 residues in the CDR3. This CDR3 reads CASSRTGSSSYEQYF. The CDR3 DNA is TGTGCCAGCAGCCGGACCGGGTCGAGCTCCTACGAGCAGTACTTC.

The rearrangement uses TRBV14 and TRBJ2-7; a possible D gene is TRBD1 (6 bases). The CDR3 loop spans 14 amino acids. With 2 bases removed from V and 2 bases from J, the gap between germline ends came to 10 bases. CDR1 is SGHDN and CDR2 is FVKESK in the germline V gene. The CDR3 reads CASSQPTGAYEQYF. In DNA, the CDR3 is TGTGCCAGCAGCCAACCGACAGGCGCCTACGAGCAGTACTTC.

This clonotype occurred a few times. The chain combines TRBV9 with TRBJ2-1; D possibly uses TRBD1 or TRBD2 (6 bases each). Trimming cost V 4 bases and J 6 bases, with 17 bases left between them. The CDR3 totals 15 residues. Germline loops: CDR1 SGDLS, CDR2 YYNGEE. The CDR3 reads CASSPIKGGSNEQFF. The CDR3 bases are TGTGCCAGCAGCCCCATTAAGGGGGGCTCCAATGAGCAGTTCTTC.

In this sample, this clonotype turned up a few times. This chain links TRBV9 with TRBJ2-3; the match to TRBD2 covers 8 bases. This CDR3 has 14 residues. Germline-derived CDR1 and CDR2 are SGDLS and YYNGEE. The ends lost 3 bases at V and 0 bases at J; junction bases unmatched: 0. The CDR3 coding sequence is TGTGCCAGCAGCGGGACTAGCAGCACAGATACGCAGTATTTT. Translation gives CASSGTSSTDTQYF.

This clonotype has a count of ten or more. V is TRBV7-9 and J is TRBJ2-7; D gene uncertain. With 1 base removed from V and 0 bases from J, the gap between germline ends came to 10 bases. The CDR3 runs to 15 residues. Germline CDR1 is SEHNR and CDR2 is FQNEAQ (reference sequence). The CDR3 bases are TGTGCCAGCAGCTTAGATCCCACCTACTCCTACGAGCAGTACTTC. This gives the protein CASSLDPTYSYEQYF.

This clonotype was observed a handful of times. J is TRBJ2-7 and V is TRBV7-2; D perhaps matches TRBD2 (6 bases). The germline V gene has CDR1 SGHTA and CDR2 FQGNSA. The CDR3 covers 17 residues. With 3 bases removed from V and 2 bases from J, the gap between germline ends came to 20 bases. This CDR3 is CASSFRPGLAGPYEQYF. As DNA, the CDR3 is TGTGCCAGCAGCTTCCGGCCGGGACTGGCGGGGCCCTACGAGCAGTACTTC. Using reference TRBV7-2 and TRBJ2-7 for the parts outside the CDR3, the full variable domain is GAGVSQSPSNKVTEKGKDVELRCDPISGHTALYWYRQSLGQGLEFLIYFQGNSAPDKSGLPSDRFSAERTGGSVSTLTIQRTQQEDSAVYLCASSFRPGLAGPYEQYFGPGTRLTVT.

This clonotype was seen more than once but under ten times. This rearrangement joins TRBV24-1 to TRBJ2-2; 8 nucleotides agree with TRBD1. The length of the CDR3 is 16 residues. Germline CDR1 is KGHDR and CDR2 is SFDVKD. The V gene end was trimmed by 4 bases and the J gene end by 4 bases; junction bases not matched to a gene: 7. The CDR3 DNA follows: TGTGCCACCAGTGAGGTCGGACAGGGAAGCACCGGGGAGCTGTTTTTT. As protein: CATSEVGQGSTGELFF.

This chain joins TRBV27 and TRBJ1-5; a possible D gene is TRBD1 (6 bases). Deletions cut 3 bases from V and 7 bases from J, with 10 bases between. There are 13 residues in the CDR3. CDR1 MNHEY and CDR2 SMNVEV come from the germline V gene (reference sequence). DNA for the CDR3: TGTGCCAGCAGTTTTCAGGGGAACCAGCCCCAGCATTTT. The encoded protein is CASSFQGNQPQHF.

This clonotype has only a few counts. The rearrangement joins TRBV27 to TRBJ1-2, with 7 bases matching TRBD1. The V and J ends lost 4 bases and 2 bases, in that order; junction bases with no gene match: 7. CDR3 size: 15 residues. Germline V gene data show CDR1 as MNHEY and CDR2 as SMNVEV (reference sequence). The CDR3 bases are TGTGCCAGCAGTTCCCCGGGACAGAAAAACTATGGCTACACCTTC. Its translation: CASSSPGQKNYGYTF.

This clonotype was counted a few times. The CDR3 region has the DNA TGTGCCACCTATAGCCCCGATACGCAGTATTTT. Translation: CATYSPDTQYF. The J gene is TRBJ2-3, the V gene TRBV28, with D unclear. CDR3 length: 11 residues. Trimming cost V 10 bases and J 6 bases, with 11 bases left between them. Germline V gene data show CDR1 as MDHEN and CDR2 as SYDVKM.

The chain is built from TRBV14 and TRBJ2-5; maybe TRBD2 (6 bases). The CDR3 is made up of 13 amino acids. Trimming removed 7 bases from V and 3 bases from J, with 12 bases in between. Per the germline V gene, CDR1 is SGHDN and CDR2 is FVKESK. The CDR3 DNA is TGTGCCAGCAATCGTCGCGGGAAAGAGACCCAGTACTTC. Protein: CASNRRGKETQYF.

This clonotype was found a few times. The V and J genes are TRBV5-6 and TRBJ1-2, with no clear D. Per the germline V gene, CDR1 is SGHDT and CDR2 is YYEEEE. CDR3 length: 12 amino acids. V dropped 4 bases and J dropped 4 bases, with 8 bases sitting between them. The CDR3, as DNA: TGTGCCAGCAGCGACGGGAGCTATGGCTACACCTTC. Translating gives CASSDGSYGYTF.